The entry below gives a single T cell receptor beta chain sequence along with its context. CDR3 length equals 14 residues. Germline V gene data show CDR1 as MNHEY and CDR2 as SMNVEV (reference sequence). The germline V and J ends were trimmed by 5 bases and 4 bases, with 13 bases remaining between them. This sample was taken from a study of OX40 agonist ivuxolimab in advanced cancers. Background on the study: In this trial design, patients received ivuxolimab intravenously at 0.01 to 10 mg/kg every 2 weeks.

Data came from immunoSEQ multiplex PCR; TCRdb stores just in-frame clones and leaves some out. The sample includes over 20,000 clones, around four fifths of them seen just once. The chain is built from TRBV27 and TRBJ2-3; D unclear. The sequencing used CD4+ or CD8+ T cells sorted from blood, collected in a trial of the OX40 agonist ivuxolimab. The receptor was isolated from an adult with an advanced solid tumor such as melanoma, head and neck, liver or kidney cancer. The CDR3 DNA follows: TGTGCCAGCAGTCTCGTAAGAGACGCAGATACGCAGTATTTT. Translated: CASSLVRDADTQYF.